Listed here is a single T cell receptor (beta chain). This clone's antigen is unknown. Base quality data are lacking; no much larger clone is found one base away. This specimen comes from a study of cytomegalovirus exposure and HLA in healthy donors (dated by TCRdb to the late 2010s). About the full investigation: In an earlier analysis of 587 of the donors, 250 to 350 Gb of sequence data and 117 million unique TCR beta sequences from about 190 million T cells were reported. An early release that covered more than 550 HLA-typed donors contained approximately 300 gigabases of sequencing data and 70 million to 100 million unique TCR sequences. Of the 300 to 500 genotyped donors, 81% were placed in the genetic ancestry cluster associated with self-reported Caucasian donors. The aim of the study was to test whether cataloging public T cell receptors could identify signatures of past pathogen exposure. The T cell repertoires of 700 or so subjects were profiled by immunosequencing and related to cytomegalovirus serostatus. Along with the roughly 700-subject first cohort, a separate validation cohort of over 90 different subjects was used. To predict cytomegalovirus infection status, the study combined high-throughput TCR immunosequencing, statistical association of individual TCRs with disease status, and machine learning. In a later analysis, previously published TCR beta repertoires from 550 to 750 donors were re-analyzed and high-resolution HLA genotyping was added so that TCR occurrence patterns could be studied. Rather than using new phenotypic data, the later analysis identified candidate immune exposures from TCR beta sequences and from how often those sequences occurred across donors. To decide whether each TCR beta V gene segment behaved as functional or pseudogenic, an earlier analysis of several hundred of the donors relied on high-throughput TCR beta sequencing. Donor age, sex, ethnicity and CMV serostatus were compiled together with the repertoire data. A later genetic analysis took genome-wide SNP genotypes for about three fifths of the 666 donors and used that subset as a discovery cohort. Every discovery cohort repertoire had been produced on one sequencing platform. Both class I and class II loci were covered by HLA typing, at four-digit resolution. The number of donors typed differed by locus, with about 620-630 for A, B, C, DRB1 and DQB1, around 500 for DQA1, 600 to 610 for DPA1, and over 400 for DPB1. Because of strong linkage in the cohort, a few DR-DQ haplotypes were treated as single units for association and clustering. Among around 400 genotyped donors of the cohort, an average of roughly 230,000 unique TCR beta nucleotide sequences was sequenced per donor, of which about 18% were non-productive. The paper as a whole reports these results and caveats: In the study, around 150 TCR beta chains were listed as associated with cytomegalovirus. The 87-base-pair reads could not distinguish some IMGT-functional V segments, including TRBV6-2 and TRBV6-3, so those segments were excluded. Because HLA typing was missing for some donors at each locus, association tests included only the typed subset. In vitro tests confirmed that a few of the cytomegalovirus-associated TCR beta chains recognize cytomegalovirus antigens. Over 15 rarely observed V segments, including chromosome 9 orphons, were excluded from the earlier analysis of 550 to 700 of the donors because counts were too low. The authors suggested that the approach could potentially be extended to other disease states and immunological phenotypes. Most TCR sequences were seen in very few donors, while some public TCRs were found in many individuals. Correlated functional status among segregating V segments might be attributable to linkage disequilibrium, but an unknown experimental factor could not be ruled out. Broadly in line with IMGT annotations, most TCR beta V segments showed up in productive rearrangements about 90% or about 30% of the time in an earlier analysis of under 700 of the donors. Compared with the roughly 700-donor mean, donors in an Asian-associated ancestry cluster had fewer N-insertions in productive TCRs, according to a later genetic analysis. A further reported finding was that TCR beta sequences accurately predicted the HLA-A and HLA-B alleles for most subjects in the first cohort. Strong co-occurrence of HLA alleles, especially DR and DQ, made assigning TCR associations to individual alleles difficult. According to a later analysis, parvovirus B19, influenza, CMV and Epstein-Barr virus appeared linked to several top co-occurrence clusters. Immune exposure information for the cohort was limited to CMV serostatus. Presence/absence analyses assumed roughly uniform sequencing depth across donors, an assumption that may not hold. According to a later analysis, most CMV-associated TCR beta chains appeared to be HLA-restricted, and the HLA associations seemed to be driven largely by CMV exposure. A group of highly shared sequence variants was considered likely to be a technical artifact of the sequencing pipeline. In a later analysis, HLA-associated TCR beta chains were found to be more clonally expanded and to have lower generation probabilities than equally common non-associated chains. This cohort had only TCR beta chains sequenced, and the lack of alpha or paired-chain data limited which features could be detected. At a false discovery rate of 0.05, a later analysis linked under 20,000 TCR beta sequences to specific HLA alleles. An association between a missense DCLRE1C variant and V-gene and J-gene trimming of TCR beta chains was found in a later genetic analysis and replicated in an independent cohort. In a later analysis, TCR association rates were found to vary across HLA loci, with the most associated TCRs seen for DRB1 alleles and the fewest for HLA-C alleles. The classifier was reported to diagnose cytomegalovirus status with high specificity and sensitivity in both the original cohort and the validation cohort.

In total, 666 healthy bone marrow donors made up the cohort. All cohort members were sampled while nominally healthy, although unrecorded immune exposures were likely present. The donor tested CMV seropositive and was one of the 289 seropositive cohort members. Each donor provided a peripheral blood sample, and peripheral blood mononuclear cells were used for TCR beta sequencing. The Qiagen DNeasy Blood Extraction Kit was used to extract genomic DNA from the blood cell samples. Receptors were amplified or captured by the immunoSEQ multiplex PCR assay. For the multiplex PCR, a mixture combining 60 forward primers for TCR Vbeta segments and 13 reverse primers for TCR Jbeta segments was used. Amplification of the CDR3 region of rearranged TCR beta genes was performed with a multiplex PCR assay on genomic DNA. The amplified TCR beta libraries were sequenced on the Illumina HiSeq System as 87-base-pair reads. In the original analysis: In a later analysis, some 80 million unique TCR beta chains were counted across the approximately 640 repertoires, and roughly 11 million of these chains were shared by at least two donors. Raw reads were error-corrected and collapsed into unique sequences by a nearest-neighbor algorithm in which closely related sequences were merged to remove PCR and sequencing errors. V, D and J gene segments were assigned by aligning CDR3 sequences to IMGT reference sequences. For a sequence to be retained, at least a six-nucleotide match to both a V gene segment and a J gene segment was required. Rearrangements were called productive when the CDR3 lacked stop codons and stayed in frame with V and J; all others were non-productive. Following IMGT convention, CDR3 was defined as the stretch from the second conserved V-encoded cysteine up to the conserved J-encoded phenylalanine. The earlier analysis of about 570 of the donors excluded any sequence lacking an unambiguous match to a single V gene segment. An earlier analysis of under 750 of the donors called V segments functional above 56.7% productive rearrangements and segregating when the between-donor standard deviation exceeded 5%. A statistical classification framework was built for diagnosing cytomegalovirus status from the catalog of TCR beta chain sequences. A later analysis assigned V and J genes by comparing TCR nucleotide sequences with IMGT/GENE-DB human TR gene sequences. The TCRdist pipeline was used in a later analysis to assign CDR3 sequences and most-parsimonious VDJ recombination scenarios. A later analysis defined each TCR beta chain by its CDR3 amino acid sequence plus V-gene family, and excluded reads lacking a unique V-gene family. In a later analysis, nearly 600 highly shared, low-generation-probability nucleotide sequences were removed to address suspected cross-contamination and a sequencing artifact. For each public chain, a later analysis derived a clonal expansion index from normalized ranks of inferred template counts within each repertoire. Generation probabilities in a later analysis came from a VDJ recombination model fitted to out-of-frame rearrangements, and those results were checked against IGoR. Hypergeometric tests were used in a later analysis to score TCR-TCR, TCR-HLA and TCR-CMV co-occurrence, with a repertoire-size bias correction applied to the TCR pairs. To estimate false discovery rates, a later analysis permuted the HLA or CMV assignments 20 times. In a later analysis, co-occurring TCRs were grouped using DBSCAN, with TCRdist sequence similarity added in when clustering inside HLA-allele-positive subsets. Co-occurrence clustering excluded repertoires with fewer than 30,000 or more than 120,000 public chains, plus five with anomalous nucleotide sharing. TCRdb obtained this table from immuneACCESS and retained in-frame rearrangements with V and J assigned. These tables miss some clones; where compared with another copy, unresolved V genes account for less than half of the shortfall, and the remainder is unexplained. The V and J calls and clone size were taken over from that table, and D and trimming were inferred from the DNA. The sample table lists fewer than 130,000 clones, about 70% of them with a count of one. Around 2.5% of the sample is in the top ten clones.

Including the terminal cysteine and phenylalanine, the CDR3 comprises 16 residues. Of the read, only the CDR3 DNA is kept; its 48 bases are in frame from base 1. In the germline V gene (reference sequence), CDR1 corresponds to SGHKS and CDR2 to YYEKEE. Between the V and J ends, shortened by 4 bases and 0 bases respectively, the junction contains 14 bases. The source of this sequence is a man between 45 and 60 years old in good health and CMV-seropositive. Sequenced input: PBMCs. The sequence joins TRBV5-5 to TRBJ1-3; there is no confident call for the D gene. The CDR3 protein sequence reads: CASSPYRGLSGNTIYF. The DNA reads as follows: TGTGCCAGCAGCCCCTATCGCGGGCTCTCTGGAAACACCATATATTTT.